Each of the 26 T cell receptor beta chains below was sequenced from the same sample in a study of blood T cell repertoires in COVID-19. Repertoires were generated with immunoSEQ multiplex PCR, while TCRdb's copy carries only in-frame clones and drops some. The sample yields 250,000 to 300,000 clones, 80% to 95% seen once. Sequenced: PBMCs or T cells enriched from blood (not recorded which). Receptor source: a woman in her 30s who had recovered from COVID-19.

Many counts were recorded for this clone. The gene calls are TRBV28 and TRBJ2-1; maybe TRBD1 (7 bases). Between the trimmed V and J ends, which lost 6 bases and 9 bases, there was a span of 15 bases. Germline CDR1 and CDR2: MDHEN and SYDVKM. CDR3 length: 13 amino acids. The CDR3 region has the DNA TGTGCCAGCAGCCCAGGGGGGAGTAGTGAGCAGTTCTTC. Amino acids: CASSPGGSSEQFF.

J is TRBJ1-5 and V is TRBV28; D is unclear. The V end lost 7 bases, the J end lost 7 bases, and 17 bases lay between the germline ends. CDR3 size: 14 residues. Germline assignment: CDR1 MDHEN and CDR2 SYDVKM. CDR3 protein: CASTTILGLQPQHF. CDR3 DNA: TGTGCCAGCACAACAATTCTAGGTCTCCAGCCCCAGCATTTT.

The rearrangement uses TRBV30 and TRBJ2-5; tentatively, D is TRBD2 (5 bases). Trimming left V 7 bases short and J 6 bases short, with 27 bases between. Looked up from germline, CDR1 is GTSNPN and CDR2 is SVGIG (reference sequence). This CDR3 is 16 amino acids long. This chain's CDR3 is CALSTPTPAAGKTQYF. The CDR3 bases are TGTGCCTTATCCACCCCGACACCGGCGGCCGGGAAGACCCAGTACTTC.

The rearrangement joins TRBV7-9 to TRBJ2-1; D may be TRBD1 (5 bases). Trimming took 4 bases from V and 8 from J, leaving 9 bases between them. The CDR3 spans 12 residues. Germline V CDR1 and CDR2: SEHNR, FQNEAQ (reference sequence). CDR3 in amino acids: CASSSTGYEQFF. The CDR3 region has the DNA TGTGCCAGCAGCTCCACAGGCTATGAGCAGTTCTTC. Using reference TRBV7-9 and TRBJ2-1 for the parts outside the CDR3, the full variable domain is DTGVSQNPRHKITKRGQNVTFRCDPISEHNRLYWYRQTLGQGPEFLTYFQNEAQLEKSRLLSDRFSAERPKGSFSTLEIQRTEQGDSAMYLCASSSTGYEQFFGPGTRLTVL.

J is TRBJ2-3 and V is TRBV7-9, with 7 bases aligning to TRBD2. The CDR3 is made up of 14 amino acids. The germline V gene has CDR1 SEHNR and CDR2 FQNEAQ (reference sequence). V gave up 3 bases and J gave up 6 bases; unmatched junction bases: 6. The CDR3 coding sequence is TGTGCCAGCAGCTTCGGCGGGAGTGCGGATACGCAGTATTTT. The encoded protein is CASSFGGSADTQYF.

This sequence joins TRBV6-1 and TRBJ1-5; D remains unclear. Germline V gene data show CDR1 as MNHNS and CDR2 as SASEGT. V lost 2 bases to trimming and J lost 7 bases, with 9 bases between them. This CDR3 comprises 13 residues. CDR3: CASSESLAQPQHF. The CDR3 DNA follows: TGTGCCAGCAGTGAAAGTTTAGCGCAGCCCCAGCATTTT.

This clone was detected only once. V is TRBV18 and J is TRBJ2-7, with 7 bases lining up with TRBD1. The ends lost 1 base at V and 3 bases at J; junction bases unmatched: 6. This CDR3 has 15 amino acids. From germline, CDR1 is KGHSH and CDR2 LQKENI. The CDR3 nucleotides read TGTGCCAGCTCACCACTGCAAGACAGGGTCTACGAGCAGTACTTC. Its translation is CASSPLQDRVYEQYF.

V is TRBV4-1 and J is TRBJ2-1; D is unclear. There are 14 residues in the CDR3. CDR1 is MGHRA, CDR2 YSYEKL, per germline. The germline V and J ends were trimmed by 1 base and 5 bases, with 9 bases remaining between them. This CDR3 reads CASSQADADNEQFF. DNA for the CDR3: TGCGCCAGCAGCCAAGCAGACGCGGACAATGAGCAGTTCTTC.

The chain is built from TRBV28 and TRBJ2-5; a weak D match, TRBD1 (6 bases). Germline CDR1 reads MDHEN; CDR2 reads SYDVKM. This CDR3 region has 15 residues. The V and J ends lost 7 bases and 0 bases respectively, with 15 bases between them. The CDR3 DNA reads as TGTGCCAGCACCCATACCGACAGGTACCAAGAGACCCAGTACTTC. Residues: CASTHTDRYQETQYF. Full variable domain (missing parts from reference TRBV28 and TRBJ2-5): DVKVTQSSRYLVKRTGEKVFLECVQDMDHENMFWYRQDPGLGLRLIYFSYDVKMKEKGDIPEGYSVSREKKERFSLILESASTNQTSMYLCASTHTDRYQETQYFGPGTRLLVL.

The genes are TRBV2 and TRBJ1-2, with TRBD1 matching 7 bases. The CDR3 is made up of 17 amino acids. V was pared by 6 bases and J by 5 bases, with 18 bases of the junction left unmatched. In germline, CDR1 is SNHLY, CDR2 FYNNEI. The CDR3 nucleotides are TGTGCCAGCAGCGGCGAGGGGGCGAGAGGCAGGGATTATGGCTACACCTTC. Protein product: CASSGEGARGRDYGYTF.

This chain links TRBV9 with TRBJ2-1; no definite D call. This CDR3 is 16 amino acids long. Between the trimmed V and J ends, which lost 0 bases and 0 bases, there was a span of 10 bases. Germline-derived CDR1 and CDR2 are SGDLS and YYNGEE. The chain's CDR3 is CASSVVPGNSYNEQFF. CDR3 coding DNA: TGTGCCAGCAGCGTAGTGCCAGGAAACTCCTACAATGAGCAGTTCTTC.

The chain couples TRBV11-3 to TRBJ2-5; tentative D call: TRBD1 (5 bases). This CDR3 spans 14 amino acids. CDR1 is SGHNT, CDR2 YENEEA, per germline. The V end was cut by 3 bases, the J end by 5 bases, with 13 bases between. The CDR3 is CASSFSGIRETQYF. CDR3 coding DNA: TGTGCCAGCAGCTTCTCAGGGATCCGGGAGACCCAGTACTTC.

The V and J genes are TRBV27 and TRBJ2-7; 10 bases match TRBD2. The CDR3 is 16 residues long. Germline-derived CDR1 and CDR2 are MNHEY and SMNVEV (reference sequence). V lost 1 base and J lost 2; bases outside the gene matches: 5. CDR3 residues: CASSLLLAGIPYEQYF. As DNA, the CDR3 is TGTGCCAGCAGTTTATTACTAGCGGGGATCCCCTACGAGCAGTACTTC.

The chain uses TRBV28 and TRBJ1-2; TRBD1 aligns across 7 bases. The CDR3 sequence is 14 residues long. Looked up from germline, CDR1 is MDHEN and CDR2 is SYDVKM. The trim removed 7 bases at V and 4 bases at J, leaving 9 bases unmatched. The CDR3 protein is CASNRSPGGYGYTF. The CDR3 nucleotides read TGTGCCAGCAATCGGTCGCCAGGGGGCTATGGCTACACCTTC.

This chain uses TRBV28 with TRBJ2-7, with 10 bases that match TRBD2. The V segment lost 4 bases and the J segment 6 bases; nucleotides outside the gene matches: 6. CDR1 MDHEN and CDR2 SYDVKM come from the germline V gene. CDR3 length equals 14 residues. CDR3 nucleotide sequence: TGTGCCAGCAGTTCCCCTAGCGGGAGTGGCGAGCAGTACTTC. Translating it yields CASSSPSGSGEQYF.

This clone was observed a single time. The chain links TRBV27 to TRBJ2-1; D is undetermined. Per the germline V gene, CDR1 is MNHEY and CDR2 is SMNVEV (reference sequence). Trimming stripped 5 bases from V and 4 bases from J, with 9 bases between. The CDR3 spans 13 residues. The CDR3 sequence is CASSPPLYNEQFF. The CDR3 region has the DNA TGTGCCAGCAGTCCCCCCCTATACAATGAGCAGTTCTTC.

The chain couples TRBV4-1 to TRBJ1-4; 7 nucleotides align to TRBD1. V lost 0 bases and J lost 5; bases outside the gene matches: 6. Germline V gene lookup returns CDR1 MGHRA and CDR2 YSYEKL. CDR3 length equals 16 residues. The CDR3 sequence: CASSQDGQGVNEKLFF. The CDR3 nucleotides are TGCGCCAGCAGCCAAGATGGTCAGGGGGTAAATGAAAAACTGTTTTTT.

The J gene is TRBJ1-3, the V gene TRBV28; D is unclear. This CDR3 contains 16 residues. V shed 6 bases and J shed 0 bases, with 15 bases lying between them. The germline V gene has CDR1 MDHEN and CDR2 SYDVKM. The CDR3 DNA reads as TGTGCCAGCAGCCGTGGACTCCTGAGCTCTGGAAACACCATATATTTT. It is translated as CASSRGLLSSGNTIYF.

CDR3 loop: CASRTTGGFYYGYTF. The CDR3 DNA follows: TGTGCCAGCAGAACGACAGGGGGCTTTTACTATGGCTACACCTTC. The chain recombines TRBV27 with TRBJ1-2; 10 bases align to TRBD1. Germline lookup yields CDR1 MNHEY and CDR2 SMNVEV (reference sequence). Unmatched junction bases numbered 7, after V lost 6 bases and J lost 3 bases. The CDR3 is 15 amino acids.

This clone was counted only a few times. The CDR3 nucleotides are TGCGCCAGCAGCTACACCGGGGAACGAACCGGGGAGCTGTTTTTT. This encodes CASSYTGERTGELFF. The chain recombines TRBV5-1 with TRBJ2-2; perhaps TRBD2 as D (5 bases). The V and J ends lost 3 bases and 5 bases respectively, with 14 bases between them. CDR1 and CDR2 (germline): SGHRS, YFSETQ. This CDR3 region has 15 residues.

This chain links TRBV4-1 with TRBJ1-1; D ambiguous. CDR1 is MGHRA and CDR2 is YSYEKL in the germline V gene. The CDR3 runs 15 residues. Deletions cut 5 bases from V and 4 bases from J, with 17 bases between. The chain's CDR3 is CASSSVSTSGTEAFF. For the CDR3, the DNA is TGCGCCAGCAGCTCCGTCTCCACGAGTGGCACTGAAGCTTTCTTT.

This rearrangement joins TRBV6-6 to TRBJ2-7, with TRBD1 identical over 10 bases. V trimming: 5 bases; J trimming: 1 base; junction bases outside the gene matches: 8. The CDR3 has 16 amino acids. Germline V gene data show CDR1 as MNHNY and CDR2 as SVGAGI (reference sequence). For the CDR3, the DNA is TGTGCCAGCAGTCGCCCGACAGGGGGCGTTTCCTACGAGCAGTACTTC. Residues: CASSRPTGGVSYEQYF.

J is TRBJ2-1 and V is TRBV5-4, with 7 nucleotides matching TRBD2. Trimming cost V 1 base and J 9 bases; bases outside gene matches: 7. Per the germline V gene, CDR1 is SGHNT and CDR2 is YYREEE (reference sequence). The CDR3 runs to 14 residues. CDR3 protein: CASSLRASGSEQFF. The DNA for the CDR3 is TGTGCCAGCAGCTTGAGGGCTAGCGGATCTGAGCAGTTCTTC.

J is TRBJ2-2 and V is TRBV5-1; no clear D gene. Germline CDR1 SGHRS, CDR2 YFSETQ. This CDR3 has 14 residues. Trimming took off 0 bases at V and 4 bases at J, with 7 bases between the two ends. Written as DNA, the CDR3 is TGCGCCAGCAGCTTGGATGTGAGCACCGGGGAGCTGTTTTTT. Translated, it gives CASSLDVSTGELFF.

This chain connects TRBV14 to TRBJ2-1, with TRBD1 matching over 11 bases. V dropped 4 bases and J dropped 10; count of bases not matched to a gene: 24. The CDR3 sequence is 20 residues long. Looked up from germline, CDR1 is SGHDN and CDR2 is FVKESK. The CDR3 region is CASSRTPRTGGFERTDEQFF. DNA of the CDR3: TGTGCCAGCAGCCGTACCCCCCGGACAGGGGGCTTCGAGAGAACCGACGAGCAGTTCTTC.

The chain joins TRBV7-3 to TRBJ1-6; no reliable D call. The CDR3 is made up of 17 amino acids. V shed 1 base and J shed 7 bases, with 17 bases lying between them. Germline CDR1 reads SGHTA; CDR2 reads FQGTGA. As DNA, the CDR3 is TGTGCCAGCAGCTTAATATTTGGTCAGACGGAGAATTCACCCCTCCACTTT. It specifies CASSLIFGQTENSPLHF.